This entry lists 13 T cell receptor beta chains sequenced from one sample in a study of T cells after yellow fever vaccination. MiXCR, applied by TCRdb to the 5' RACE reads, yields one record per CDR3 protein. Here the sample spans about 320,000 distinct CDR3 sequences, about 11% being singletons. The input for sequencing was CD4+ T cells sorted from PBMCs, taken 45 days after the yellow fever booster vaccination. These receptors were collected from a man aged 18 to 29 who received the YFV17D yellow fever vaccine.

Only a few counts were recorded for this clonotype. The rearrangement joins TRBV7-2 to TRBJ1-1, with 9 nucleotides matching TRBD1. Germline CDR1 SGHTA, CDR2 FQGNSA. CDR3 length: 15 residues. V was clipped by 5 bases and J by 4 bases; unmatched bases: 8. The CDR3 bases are TGTGCCAGCAGCGGGCGACAGGGGGTTCGCACTGAAGCTTTCTTT. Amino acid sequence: CASSGRQGVRTEAFF.

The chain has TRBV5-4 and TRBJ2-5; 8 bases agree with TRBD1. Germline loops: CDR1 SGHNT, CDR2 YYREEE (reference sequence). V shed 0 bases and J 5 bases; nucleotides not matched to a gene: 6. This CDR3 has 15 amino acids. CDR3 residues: CASSLAGGMWETQYF. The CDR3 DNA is TGTGCCAGCAGCTTGGCAGGGGGCATGTGGGAGACCCAGTACTTC.

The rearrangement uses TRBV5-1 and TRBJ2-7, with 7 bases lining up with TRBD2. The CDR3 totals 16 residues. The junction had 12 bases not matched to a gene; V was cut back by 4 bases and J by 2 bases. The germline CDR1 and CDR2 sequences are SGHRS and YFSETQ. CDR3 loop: CASSARGGGLPYEQYV. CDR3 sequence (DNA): TGCGCCAGCAGCGCCCGGGGCGGGGGTCTCCCCTACGAGCAGTACGTC.

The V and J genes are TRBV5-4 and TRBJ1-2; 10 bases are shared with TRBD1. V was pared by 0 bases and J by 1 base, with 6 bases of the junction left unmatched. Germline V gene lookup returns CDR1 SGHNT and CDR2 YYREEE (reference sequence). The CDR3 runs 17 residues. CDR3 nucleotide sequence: TGTGCCAGCAGCTTGGGACAGGGGGCGCGACTTAACTATGGCTACACCTTC. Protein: CASSLGQGARLNYGYTF.

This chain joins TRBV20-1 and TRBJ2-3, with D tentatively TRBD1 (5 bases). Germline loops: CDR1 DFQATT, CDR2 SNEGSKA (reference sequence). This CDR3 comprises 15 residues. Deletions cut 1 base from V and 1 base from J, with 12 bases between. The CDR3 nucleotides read TGCAGTGCTAGAGGAGGACATCTGGGCACAGATACGCAGTATTTT. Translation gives CSARGGHLGTDTQYF.

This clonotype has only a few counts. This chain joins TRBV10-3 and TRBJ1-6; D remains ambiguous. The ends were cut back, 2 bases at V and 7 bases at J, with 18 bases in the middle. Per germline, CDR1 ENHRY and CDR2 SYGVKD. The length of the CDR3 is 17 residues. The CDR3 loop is CAISEGGSGPANSPLHF. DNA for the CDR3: TGTGCCATCAGTGAGGGAGGGTCTGGGCCAGCCAATTCACCCCTCCACTTT.

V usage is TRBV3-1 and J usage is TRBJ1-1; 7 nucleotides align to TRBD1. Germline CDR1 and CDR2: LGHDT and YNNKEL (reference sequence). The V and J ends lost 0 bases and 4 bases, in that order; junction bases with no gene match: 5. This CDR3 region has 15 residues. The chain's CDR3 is CASSQDLAGGTEAFF. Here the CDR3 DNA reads TGTGCCAGCAGCCAAGACCTGGCAGGGGGCACTGAAGCTTTCTTT.

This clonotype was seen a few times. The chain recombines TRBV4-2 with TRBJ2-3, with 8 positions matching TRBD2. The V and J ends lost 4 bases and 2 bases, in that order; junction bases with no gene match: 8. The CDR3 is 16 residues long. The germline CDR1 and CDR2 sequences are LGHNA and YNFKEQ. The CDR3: CASSRGQAGVTDTQYF. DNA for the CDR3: TGTGCCAGCAGCCGCGGTCAAGCGGGGGTCACAGATACGCAGTATTTT.

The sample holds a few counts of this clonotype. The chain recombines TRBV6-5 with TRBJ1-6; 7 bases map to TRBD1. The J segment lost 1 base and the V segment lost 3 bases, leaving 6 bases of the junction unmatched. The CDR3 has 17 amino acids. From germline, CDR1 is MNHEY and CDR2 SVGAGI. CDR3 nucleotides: TGTGCCAGCAGTTATGGTGCCAGGGGGTCCTATAATTCACCCCTCCACTTT. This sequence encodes CASSYGARGSYNSPLHF.

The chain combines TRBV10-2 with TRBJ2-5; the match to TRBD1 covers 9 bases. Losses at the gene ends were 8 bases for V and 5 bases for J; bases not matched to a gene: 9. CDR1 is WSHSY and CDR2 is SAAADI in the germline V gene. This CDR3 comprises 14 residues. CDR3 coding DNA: TGCGCCAGCCGGGACAGGGTGCTGGTGGAGACCCAGTACTTC. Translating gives CASRDRVLVETQYF.

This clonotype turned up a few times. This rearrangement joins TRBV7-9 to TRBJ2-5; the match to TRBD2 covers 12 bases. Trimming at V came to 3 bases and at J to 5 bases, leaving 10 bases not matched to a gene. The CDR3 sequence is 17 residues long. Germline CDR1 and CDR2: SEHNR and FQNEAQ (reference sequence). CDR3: CASSFAWTSGKGETQYF. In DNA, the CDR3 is TGTGCCAGCAGCTTTGCCTGGACTAGCGGGAAGGGGGAGACCCAGTACTTC. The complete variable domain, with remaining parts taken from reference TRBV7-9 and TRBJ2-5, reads DTGVSQNPRHKITKRGQNVTFRCDPISEHNRLYWYRQTLGQGPEFLTYFQNEAQLEKSRLLSDRFSAERPKGSFSTLEIQRTEQGDSAMYLCASSFAWTSGKGETQYFGPGTRLLVL.

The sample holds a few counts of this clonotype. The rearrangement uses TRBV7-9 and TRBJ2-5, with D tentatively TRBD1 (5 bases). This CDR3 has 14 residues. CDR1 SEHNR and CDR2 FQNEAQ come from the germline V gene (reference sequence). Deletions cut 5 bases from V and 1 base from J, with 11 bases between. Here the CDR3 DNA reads TGTGCCAGCAGCGAGTGGACACCCCAAGAGACCCAGTACTTC. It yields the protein CASSEWTPQETQYF.

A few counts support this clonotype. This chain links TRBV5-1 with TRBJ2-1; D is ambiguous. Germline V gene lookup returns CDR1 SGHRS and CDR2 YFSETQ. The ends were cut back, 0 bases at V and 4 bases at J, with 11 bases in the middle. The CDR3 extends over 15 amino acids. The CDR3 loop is CASSLEVVLYNEQFF. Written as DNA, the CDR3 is TGCGCCAGCAGCTTGGAGGTGGTGTTATACAATGAGCAGTTCTTC.